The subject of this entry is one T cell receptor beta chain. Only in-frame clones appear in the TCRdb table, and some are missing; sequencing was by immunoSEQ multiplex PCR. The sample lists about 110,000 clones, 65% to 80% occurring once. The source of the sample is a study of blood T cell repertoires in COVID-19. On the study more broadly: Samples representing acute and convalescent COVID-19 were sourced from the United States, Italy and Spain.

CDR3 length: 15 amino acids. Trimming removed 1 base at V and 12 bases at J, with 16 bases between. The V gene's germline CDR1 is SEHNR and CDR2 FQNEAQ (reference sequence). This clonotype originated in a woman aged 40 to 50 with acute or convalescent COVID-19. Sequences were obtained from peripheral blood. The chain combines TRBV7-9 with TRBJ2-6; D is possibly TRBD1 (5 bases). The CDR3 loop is CASSLGNQGISVLTF. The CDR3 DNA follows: TGTGCCAGCAGCTTAGGGAACCAGGGAATCAGCGTCCTGACTTTC.